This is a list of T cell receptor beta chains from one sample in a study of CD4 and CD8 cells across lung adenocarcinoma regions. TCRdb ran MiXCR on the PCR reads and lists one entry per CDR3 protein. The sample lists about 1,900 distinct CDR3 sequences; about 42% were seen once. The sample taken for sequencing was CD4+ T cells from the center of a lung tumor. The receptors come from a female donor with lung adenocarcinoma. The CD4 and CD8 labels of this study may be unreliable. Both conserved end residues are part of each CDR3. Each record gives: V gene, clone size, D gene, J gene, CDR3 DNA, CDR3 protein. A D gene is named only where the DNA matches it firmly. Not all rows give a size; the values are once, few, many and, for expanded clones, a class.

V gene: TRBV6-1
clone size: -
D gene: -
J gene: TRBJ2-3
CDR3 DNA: TGTGCCAGCAGTAGATCGAGGGGCAAAGATACGCAGTATTTC
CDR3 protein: CASSRSRGKDTQYF

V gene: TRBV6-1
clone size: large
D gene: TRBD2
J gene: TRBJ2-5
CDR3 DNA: TGTGCCAGCAGTGATGCTAGCGGGATGGAGACCCAGTACTTC
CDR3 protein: CASSDASGMETQYF

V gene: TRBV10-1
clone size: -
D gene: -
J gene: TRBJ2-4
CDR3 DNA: TGCGCCAGCAGGACAGGAGAAAAGACTCAGTACTTC
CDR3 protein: CASRTGEKTQYF

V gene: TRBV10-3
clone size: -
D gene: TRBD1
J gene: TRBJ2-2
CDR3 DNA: TGTGCCACGGCCCAGGGGGCGCGGGACGGGGAGCTGTTTTTT
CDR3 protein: CATAQGARDGELFF

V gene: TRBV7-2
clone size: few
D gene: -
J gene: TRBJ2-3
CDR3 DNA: TGTGCCAGCAGCGGGCTAGCGCAGGCAGATACGCAGTATTTT
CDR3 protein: CASSGLAQADTQYF

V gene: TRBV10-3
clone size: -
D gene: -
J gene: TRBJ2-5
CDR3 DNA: TGTGTTGTGGGAACGGAGACCCAGTACTTC
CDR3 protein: CVVGTETQYF

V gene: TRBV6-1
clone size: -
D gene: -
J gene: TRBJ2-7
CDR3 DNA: TGTGCCAGCACCCAAATGGGGGCCGAGGCCTACGAGCAGTACTTC
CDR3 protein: CASTQMGAEAYEQYF

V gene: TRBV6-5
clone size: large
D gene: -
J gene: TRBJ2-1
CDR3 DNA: TGTGCCAGCAGTTACTCTAGGAGCGCCAATGAGCAGTTCTTC
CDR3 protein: CASSYSRSANEQFF

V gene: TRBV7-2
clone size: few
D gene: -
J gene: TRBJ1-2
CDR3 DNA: TGTGCCAGCAGCTTAAACCCCGGGTCAAGAGGGGGCTACACCTTC
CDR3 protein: CASSLNPGSRGGYTF

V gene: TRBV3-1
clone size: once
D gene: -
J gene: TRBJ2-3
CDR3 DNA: TGTGCCAGCAGCCCATTGGGGGACACAGATACGCAGTATTTT
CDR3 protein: CASSPLGDTDTQYF

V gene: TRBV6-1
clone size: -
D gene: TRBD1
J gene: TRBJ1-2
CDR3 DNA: TGTGCCAGCAGTCTGACAGGGGATGGCTACACCTTC
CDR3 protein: CASSLTGDGYTF

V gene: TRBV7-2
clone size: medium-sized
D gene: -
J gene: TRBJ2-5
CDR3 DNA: TGTGCCAGCAGCTTAGCGTGGGACGACCAGTACTTC
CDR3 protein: CASSLAWDDQYF

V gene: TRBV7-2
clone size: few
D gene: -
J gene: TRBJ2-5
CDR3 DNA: TGTGCCAGCAGCACGTACCAAGAGACCCAGTACTTC
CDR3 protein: CASSTYQETQYF

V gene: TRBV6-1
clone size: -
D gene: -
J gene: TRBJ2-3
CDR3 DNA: TGTGCCGGCAGTGGGTCCCGGGGCAAAGAGACGCAGTATTTT
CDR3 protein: CAGSGSRGKETQYF

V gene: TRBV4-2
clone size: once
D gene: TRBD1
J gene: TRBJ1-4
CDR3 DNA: TGTGTCAGCAGCCAAAGACGGGGTAGTGACAGGGCCTCCGAGGATGAAAAACTGTTTTTT
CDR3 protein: CVSSQRRGSDRASEDEKLFF

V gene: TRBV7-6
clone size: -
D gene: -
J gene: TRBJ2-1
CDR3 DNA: TGTGCCAGCAGCTTAGTTTCCTACGAGCAGTTCTTC
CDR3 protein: CASSLVSYEQFF

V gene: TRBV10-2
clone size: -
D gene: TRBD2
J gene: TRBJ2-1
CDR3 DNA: TGCGCCACCGGGACTAGCGGGCTCAAATCCTACAATGAGCAGTTCTTC
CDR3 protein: CATGTSGLKSYNEQFF

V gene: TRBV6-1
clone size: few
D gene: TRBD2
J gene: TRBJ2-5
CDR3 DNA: TGTGCCAGCAGTCGCCATTTACCGGGACTAGCGGGGGTTAGCCCCTTACAAGAGACCCAGTACTTC
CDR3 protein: CASSRHLPGLAGVSPLQETQYF

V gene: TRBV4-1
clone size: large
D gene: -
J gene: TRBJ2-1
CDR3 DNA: TGCGCCAGCAGCCAAGGGATTATAGAGAGGAATGAGCAGTTCTTC
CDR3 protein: CASSQGIIERNEQFF

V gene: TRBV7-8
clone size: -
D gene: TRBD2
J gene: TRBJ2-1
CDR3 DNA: TGTGCCACCGGGACTAGCCTCTACAATGAGCAGTTCTTC
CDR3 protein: CATGTSLYNEQFF

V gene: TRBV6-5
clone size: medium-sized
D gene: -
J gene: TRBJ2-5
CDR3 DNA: TGTGCCAGCAGTTATAGTAGAGGGGAGACCCAGTACTTC
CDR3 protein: CASSYSRGETQYF

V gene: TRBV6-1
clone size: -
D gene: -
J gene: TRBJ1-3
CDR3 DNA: TGTGCCAGCAGTACACGGAGCTCTGGAAACACCATATATTTT
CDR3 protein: CASSTRSSGNTIYF

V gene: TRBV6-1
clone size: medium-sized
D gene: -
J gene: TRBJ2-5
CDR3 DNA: TGTGCCAGCAATGGGTTGAGGGGAGAGACCCAGTACTTC
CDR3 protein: CASNGLRGETQYF

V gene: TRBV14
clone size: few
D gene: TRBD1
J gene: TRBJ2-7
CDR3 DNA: TGTGCCAGCAGCCCACTGTGGACAGGGCCCCACGAGCAGTACTTC
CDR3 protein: CASSPLWTGPHEQYF

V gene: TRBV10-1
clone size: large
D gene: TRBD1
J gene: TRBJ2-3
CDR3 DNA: TGCGCCAGCAGTGACGGAGACAGGGGACCAGATACGCAGTATTTT
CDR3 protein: CASSDGDRGPDTQYF

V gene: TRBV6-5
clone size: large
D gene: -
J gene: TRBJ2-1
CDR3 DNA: TGTGCCAGCAGTTCCTCCCGGAGGGCCGGAGGTGAGCAGTTCTTC
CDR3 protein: CASSSSRRAGGEQFF

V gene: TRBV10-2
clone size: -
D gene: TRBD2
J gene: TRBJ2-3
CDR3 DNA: TGCGCCATACTAGCGGGAGGCACAGATACGCAGTATTTT
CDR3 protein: CAILAGGTDTQYF

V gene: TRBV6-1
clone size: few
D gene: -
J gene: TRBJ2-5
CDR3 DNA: TGTGCCAGCAGCGTCAGGGGTTCGGGGACCCAGTACTTC
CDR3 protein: CASSVRGSGTQYF

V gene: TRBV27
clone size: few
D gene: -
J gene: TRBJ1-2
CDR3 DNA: TGTGCCAGCAGTTTATTCGGCCCCGACCCGGGTGGCTACACCTTC
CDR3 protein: CASSLFGPDPGGYTF

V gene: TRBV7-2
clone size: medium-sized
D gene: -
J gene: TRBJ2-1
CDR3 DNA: TGTGCCAGCAGCTTTACTAGCTTTGGGGCGAATGAGCAGTTCTTC
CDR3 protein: CASSFTSFGANEQFF

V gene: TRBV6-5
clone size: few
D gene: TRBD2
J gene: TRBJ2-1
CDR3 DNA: TGTGCCAGCAGTTACTGGACTAGCCCCTGGACCTACAATGAGCAGTTCTTC
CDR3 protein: CASSYWTSPWTYNEQFF

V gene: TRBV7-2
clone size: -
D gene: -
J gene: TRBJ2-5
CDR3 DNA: TGTGCCAGCAGCTTAGATGCCACCACCTCGCGGGAGACCCAGTACTTC
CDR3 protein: CASSLDATTSRETQYF

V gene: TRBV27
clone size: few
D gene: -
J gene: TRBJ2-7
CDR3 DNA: TGTGCCAGCAGAGGGCCGGGTTCCTACGAGCAGTACTTC
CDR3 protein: CASRGPGSYEQYF

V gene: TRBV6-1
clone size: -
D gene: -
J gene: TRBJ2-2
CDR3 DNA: TGTGCCAGCAGCGAACTAGTGGGGAACACCGGGGAGCTGTTTTTT
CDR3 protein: CASSELVGNTGELFF

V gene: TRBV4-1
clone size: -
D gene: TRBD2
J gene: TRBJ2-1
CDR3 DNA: TGCGCCAGCAGCCAAGAACCCATGGGACTAGCGTCCTACAATGAGCAGTTCTTC
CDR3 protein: CASSQEPMGLASYNEQFF